The 11 T cell receptor beta chains below come from one sample, sequenced in a study of blood T cells in healthy people across ages. The second PCR ran about 6 to 11 cycles with a sample-barcoded 5' primer and J-beta primers. TCRdb analysed the 5' RACE reads with MiXCR anew, one entry per CDR3 protein. This sample has approximately 600,000 distinct CDR3 sequences; roughly 50% occur once, and the top ten carry approximately 40%. The sequenced sample was blood. The receptors stem from a man aged 60 to 69 in good health.

This clonotype has only one observation. The CDR3 sequence: CASALGTASGANVLTF. CDR3 nucleotide sequence: TGCGCCAGTGCCCTCGGGACAGCCTCTGGGGCCAACGTCCTGACTTTC. The chain has TRBV5-1 and TRBJ2-6, with 7 bases lining up with TRBD1. Losses at the gene ends were 8 bases for V and 0 bases for J; bases not matched to a gene: 8. CDR1 and CDR2 (germline): SGHRS, YFSETQ. The CDR3 runs to 16 residues.

The CDR3 coding sequence is TGTGCCAGCAGCTTACAGGACCCAGGGAATGAGCAGTTCTTC. This encodes CASSLQDPGNEQFF. The chain carries TRBV5-5 and TRBJ2-1; possibly TRBD1 for D (5 bases). In germline, CDR1 is SGHKS, CDR2 YYEKEE (reference sequence). Trimming cost V 2 bases and J 7 bases, with 13 bases left between them. The CDR3 extends over 14 amino acids.

The CDR3 protein is CASSRPPSTDTQYF. For the CDR3, the DNA is TGTGCCAGCAGCCGCCCCCCGAGCACAGATACGCAGTATTTT. This chain connects TRBV7-9 to TRBJ2-3; D is unresolved. V was trimmed by 5 bases and J by 0 bases, leaving 9 bases between them. This CDR3 contains 14 residues. Germline CDR1 reads SEHNR; CDR2 reads FQNEAQ (reference sequence).

The gene calls are TRBV5-1 and TRBJ2-1, with a weak D call TRBD1 (5 bases). The J call may be in error: the DNA end matches TRBJ2-7 better. This CDR3 has 16 residues. Germline CDR1 reads SGHRS; CDR2 reads YFSETQ. The CDR3 protein is CASSLVRVGASYEQYF. In nucleotides, the CDR3 is TGCGCCAGCAGCTTGGTCAGGGTCGGTGCCTCCTACGAGCAGTACTTC.

V is TRBV6-5 and J is TRBJ1-2, with D unresolved. The V end was cut by 7 bases, the J end by 3 bases, with 12 bases between. Germline loops: CDR1 MNHEY, CDR2 SVGAGI. This CDR3 spans 13 amino acids. This chain's CDR3 is CASTKSSDYGYTF. CDR3 coding DNA: TGTGCCAGCACAAAAAGTTCTGACTATGGCTACACCTTC.

The chain links TRBV28 to TRBJ2-5; D might be TRBD2 (6 bases). V lost 1 base and J 11 bases, leaving 11 bases between the germline ends. CDR3 size: 12 residues. From germline, CDR1 is MDHEN and CDR2 SYDVKM. As DNA, the CDR3 is TGTGCCAGCAGTTTATTACCGGGAGAGCAGTACTTC. Translation gives CASSLLPGEQYF.

The rearrangement joins TRBV10-3 to TRBJ1-6, with no clear D. Trimming shortened V by 11 bases and J by 0 bases, and 8 bases separated the two germline ends. CDR3 length equals 13 residues. Germline loops: CDR1 ENHRY, CDR2 SYGVKD. The CDR3 here is CASTSSYNSPLHF. CDR3 bases: TGTGCCTCAACCAGCTCCTATAATTCACCCCTCCACTTT.

The J gene is TRBJ2-1, the V gene TRBV2, with 7 positions matching TRBD2. V dropped 0 bases and J dropped 3; count of bases not matched to a gene: 11. CDR3 length: 18 amino acids. Germline assignment: CDR1 SNHLY and CDR2 FYNNEI. The CDR3: CASSEAGYAGESYNEQFF. CDR3 bases: TGTGCCAGCAGTGAAGCGGGATACGCGGGGGAGAGCTACAATGAGCAGTTCTTC.

The V gene is TRBV20-1, the J gene TRBJ1-6; TRBD1 matches at 7 bases. The CDR3 extends over 14 amino acids. Germline CDR1 and CDR2: DFQATT and SNEGSKA (reference sequence). The trim removed 2 bases at V and 7 bases at J, leaving 5 bases unmatched. The CDR3, as DNA: TGCAGTGCTAGACCGGCAGGGGGGAATTCACCCCTCCACTTT. Protein sequence: CSARPAGGNSPLHF.

This clonotype was observed many times. This sequence joins TRBV4-1 and TRBJ2-4; D uncertain. Per the germline V gene, CDR1 is MGHRA and CDR2 is YSYEKL. This CDR3 has 13 amino acids. V was pared by 5 bases and J by 8 bases, with 13 bases between. CDR3 sequence: CASSYRLDDIQYF. The CDR3 nucleotides are TGCGCCAGCAGCTACCGACTTGATGACATTCAGTACTTC.

This clonotype turned up a few times. This rearrangement joins TRBV12-3 or TRBV12-4 to TRBJ2-3; D is tentatively TRBD1 or TRBD2 (6 bases each). The ends were cut back, 0 bases at V and 2 bases at J, with 12 bases in the middle. CDR3 length equals 16 residues. CDR3 sequence: CASSLAGGHLTDTQYF. The CDR3 region has the DNA TGTGCCAGCAGTTTAGCGGGGGGACACCTCACAGATACGCAGTATTTT.